The 12 T cell receptor beta chains in this list originate from one sample, sequenced in a study of CD8+CD57+ T cells in acquired aplastic anemia. TCR beta VDJ and CDR3 profiles were obtained from a genomic DNA template. In TCRdb, the reads were re-called with MiXCR into one record per CDR3 protein. The profile shows 98,000 or so distinct CDR3 sequences, less than 65% of them singletons. The source material was sorted CD4+, CD8+, or CD8+CD57+ T cells (not recorded which) from PBMCs. The origin of the receptors is a human donor in good health, serving as a control.

The rearrangement links TRBV20-1 to TRBJ2-7; D unclear. CDR3 length: 13 amino acids. V lost 3 bases, J lost 0 bases, and 9 bases lay in between. Germline values: CDR1 DFQATT, CDR2 SNEGSKA (reference sequence). The CDR3 is CSARDGSSYEQYF. The CDR3 DNA follows: TGCAGTGCTAGGGACGGATCCTCCTACGAGCAGTACTTC.

J is TRBJ1-2 and V is TRBV19, with 7 bases identical to TRBD1. Germline V gives CDR1 LNHDA, CDR2 SQIVND (reference sequence). The CDR3 spans 15 residues. V was pared by 8 bases and J by 0 bases, with 9 bases of the junction left unmatched. This CDR3 is CASRGWDSANYGYTF. The DNA for the CDR3 is TGTGCCAGTCGGGGATGGGACAGCGCTAACTATGGCTACACCTTC.

The CDR3 DNA reads as TGTGCCAGCAGCGTAGAAACAGGGGGGAACTATGGCTACACCTTC. This sequence encodes CASSVETGGNYGYTF. The chain carries TRBV9 and TRBJ1-2; 8 nucleotides line up with TRBD1. This CDR3 region has 15 residues. Germline CDR1 reads SGDLS; CDR2 reads YYNGEE. Losses at the gene ends were 0 bases for V and 2 bases for J; bases not matched to a gene: 3. Based on the CDR3 plus reference TRBV9 and TRBJ1-2, the full variable domain is DSGVTQTPKHLITATGQRVTLRCSPRSGDLSVYWYQQSLDQGLQFLIQYYNGEERAKGNILERFSAQQFPDLHSELNLSSLELGDSALYFCASSVETGGNYGYTFGSGTRLTVV.

This rearrangement joins TRBV20-1 to TRBJ1-2; maybe TRBD1 (5 bases). Trimming cost V 1 base and J 0 bases, with 9 bases left between them. The length of the CDR3 is 14 residues. The germline gives CDR1 DFQATT, CDR2 SNEGSKA (reference sequence). The CDR3 loop is CSARGLRANYGYTF. In nucleotides, the CDR3 is TGCAGTGCTAGAGGGCTCAGGGCTAACTATGGCTACACCTTC.

The V call is TRBV7-6, the J call TRBJ2-1; D not certain. Trimming removed 5 bases from V and 0 bases from J, with 5 bases in between. CDR1 SGHVS and CDR2 FNYEAQ come from the germline V gene. The CDR3 is 13 residues long. The CDR3 sequence is CASSKSSYNEQFF. CDR3 nucleotide sequence: TGTGCCAGCAGCAAAAGCTCCTACAATGAGCAGTTCTTC.

As regards this clonotype: This clone may be a read error of a much larger clone one base away. This chain joins TRBV2 and TRBJ1-5; 8 nucleotides line up with TRBD1. V dropped 1 base and J dropped 6; count of bases not matched to a gene: 5. The germline gives CDR1 SNHLY, CDR2 FYNNEI. The CDR3 contains 15 residues. DNA of the CDR3: TGTGCCAGCAGTGAAGGGACAGGGTCAAGTCAGCCCCAGCATTTT. Protein: CASSEGTGSSQPQHF.

CDR3 sequence reads: CASSPRGGNTGYGYTF. Written as DNA, the CDR3 is TGTGCCAGCAGTCCGAGAGGCGGGAACACGGGCTATGGCTACACCTTC. The rearrangement joins TRBV6-1 to TRBJ1-2; D unclear. Germline V gene lookup returns CDR1 MNHNS and CDR2 SASEGT. Trimming took off 5 bases at V and 4 bases at J, with 20 bases between the two ends. This CDR3 spans 16 amino acids.

This clonotype was observed a handful of times. Since a much larger clone is just one base distant, this may be a read error. Likely a read error: the CDR3 ends without its conserved phenylalanine or tryptophan. CDR3 in amino acids: CASSVGVGSASYNEQFL. Here the CDR3 DNA reads TGTGCCAGCAGCGTAGGTGTAGGGAGTGCCTCCTACAATGAGCAGTTCCTC. This chain joins TRBV9 and TRBJ2-1; weak D call: TRBD2 (5 bases). The V end was cut by 0 bases, the J end by 0 bases, with 13 bases between. The CDR3 loop spans 17 amino acids. Germline V lookup: CDR1 SGDLS, CDR2 YYNGEE.

J is TRBJ1-2 and V is TRBV15; D is ambiguous. Per the germline V gene, CDR1 is LNHNV and CDR2 is YYDKDF (reference sequence). The V end was cut by 0 bases, the J end by 3 bases, with 11 bases between. The CDR3 has 15 amino acids. The CDR3: CATSRDVQQHYGYTF. The CDR3 nucleotides are TGTGCCACCAGCAGAGACGTTCAACAGCACTATGGCTACACCTTC. Filled out from reference TRBV15 and TRBJ1-2, the complete variable domain reads DAMVIQNPRYQVTQFGKPVTLSCSQTLNHNVMYWYQQKSSQAPKLLFHYYDKDFNNEADTPDNFQSRRPNTSFCFLDIRSPGLGDTAMYLCATSRDVQQHYGYTFGSGTRLTVV.

This chain's CDR3 is CATSDRTSVTDTQYF. The CDR3 bases are TGTGCCACCAGTGATCGGACTAGCGTCACAGATACGCAGTATTTT. The chain combines TRBV24-1 with TRBJ2-3; TRBD2 matches 9 bases. Germline trimming cut 3 bases from V and 2 bases from J; bases unmatched to any gene: 2. The CDR3 covers 15 residues. Germline V gene data show CDR1 as KGHDR and CDR2 as SFDVKD.

At least ten counts were recorded for this clonotype. The chain combines TRBV25-1 with TRBJ1-2; possible D gene TRBD1, 5 bases. This CDR3 contains 11 residues. Trimming left V 4 bases short and J 6 bases short, with 6 bases between. The germline V gene encodes CDR1 MGHDK and CDR2 SYGVNS. CDR3 sequence: CASSGDHGYTF. The CDR3 nucleotides are TGTGCCAGCAGTGGGGACCATGGCTACACCTTC.

This chain joins TRBV7-6 and TRBJ2-3, with 7 nucleotides matching TRBD2. Germline assignment: CDR1 SGHVS and CDR2 FNYEAQ. The CDR3 contains 15 residues. Trimming at V came to 0 bases and at J to 0 bases, leaving 0 bases not matched to a gene. CDR3 DNA: TGTGCCAGCAGCTTAGCTAGCGGGAGCACAGATACGCAGTATTTT. Amino acid sequence: CASSLASGSTDTQYF.